The rows below give T cell receptor beta chains drawn from one sample of a study of cytomegalovirus exposure and HLA in healthy donors. Produced via immunoSEQ multiplex PCR; TCRdb's table is partial and in-frame only. This table holds around 65,000 clones, 92% found once. Input material: PBMCs. The receptors here all came from a man between 18 and 29 years old in good health and CMV-seropositive. CDR3s include the opening cysteine and the closing phenylalanine or tryptophan. The order of the fields is V gene, D gene, J gene, clone size, CDR3 protein, CDR3 DNA. The D gene is left open where the match is weak. Rows may omit the clone size; those that give it use once, few, many or a size class.

TRBV5-4	NA	TRBJ2-5	NA	CASSSPSRTQYF	TGTGCCAGCAGCTCTCCCTCCAGGACCCAGTACTTC
TRBV27	NA	TRBJ2-7	NA	CASSSPRSGTRISDEQYF	TGTGCCAGCAGTTCCCCCCGCTCCGGGACACGGATTTCTGACGAGCAGTACTTC
TRBV5-1	TRBD1	TRBJ1-2	NA	CASSSGTGADGYTF	TGCGCCAGCAGCTCCGGGACAGGGGCGGATGGCTACACCTTC
TRBV30	TRBD2	TRBJ2-7	NA	CAWSREGYEQYF	TGTGCCTGGAGCAGGGAGGGCTACGAGCAGTACTTC
TRBV6-5	NA	TRBJ1-1	NA	CASLATEAFF	TGTGCCAGCTTGGCCACTGAAGCTTTCTTT
TRBV4-2	TRBD2	TRBJ2-7	NA	CASTRRGGVSSYEQYF	TGTGCCAGCACCCGAAGGGGAGGGGTCAGCTCCTACGAGCAGTACTTC
TRBV6-5	NA	TRBJ2-4	once	CASSSPTGRNKNIQYF	TGTGCCAGCAGTTCCCCGACAGGGAGGAACAAAAACATTCAGTACTTC
TRBV28	NA	TRBJ2-5	NA	CASSLAGREETQYF	TGTGCCAGCAGTTTAGCGGGAAGGGAGGAGACCCAGTACTTC
TRBV2	TRBD1	TRBJ1-5	NA	CASSDRENQPQHF	TGTGCCAGCAGCGACAGGGAGAATCAGCCCCAGCATTTT
TRBV7-9	NA	TRBJ2-1	NA	CASSLVTGAGEQFF	TGTGCCAGCAGCTTAGTGACTGGAGCCGGTGAGCAGTTCTTC
TRBV11-2	NA	TRBJ2-1	few	CASGGLLDNEQFF	TGTGCCAGCGGGGGACTGCTAGACAATGAGCAGTTCTTC
TRBV10-1	TRBD2	TRBJ2-1	NA	CASSDRLAGFYNEQFF	TGCGCCAGCAGTGACCGACTAGCGGGATTCTACAATGAGCAGTTCTTC
TRBV6-5	TRBD1	TRBJ2-7	NA	CASSHGTGWYEQYF	TGTGCCAGCAGTCACGGGACAGGGTGGTACGAGCAGTACTTC
TRBV5-8	TRBD1	TRBJ1-4	NA	CASSFGRGLGYEKLFF	TGTGCCAGCAGCTTCGGCAGGGGGCTAGGTTATGAAAAACTGTTTTTT
TRBV9	TRBD2	TRBJ2-2	NA	CASSHGLAGLRVGTGELFF	TGTGCCAGCAGCCACGGACTAGCGGGGCTCAGAGTAGGGACCGGGGAGCTGTTTTTT
TRBV15	TRBD1	TRBJ1-2	NA	CATSRVSGGFSGYTF	TGTGCCACCAGCAGAGTTTCAGGGGGCTTTTCTGGCTACACCTTC
TRBV9	TRBD1	TRBJ2-3	NA	CASSLQGGSDTQYF	TGTGCCAGCAGCTTACAGGGGGGCTCAGATACGCAGTATTTT
TRBV5-1	NA	TRBJ2-2	NA	CASSEGFLNTGELFF	TGCGCCAGCAGCGAGGGCTTTCTGAACACCGGGGAGCTGTTTTTT
TRBV2	NA	TRBJ1-4	NA	CASSIRGDEKLFF	TGTGCCAGCAGTATCAGAGGCGACGAAAAACTGTTTTTT
TRBV2	TRBD2	TRBJ2-2	NA	CASSFLAGDTGELFF	TGTGCCAGCAGTTTTCTAGCGGGAGACACCGGGGAGCTGTTTTTT
TRBV5-6	NA	TRBJ2-5	NA	CASSSSDQETQYF	TGTGCCAGCAGCTCAAGCGACCAAGAGACCCAGTACTTC
TRBV9	NA	TRBJ2-1	NA	CASSGGGRENNEQFF	TGTGCCAGCAGCGGGGGGGGCCGAGAGAACAATGAGCAGTTCTTC
TRBV28	NA	TRBJ1-2	NA	CASSTGSFVYGYTF	TGTGCCAGCAGTACCGGGAGCTTCGTGTATGGCTACACCTTC
TRBV9	NA	TRBJ1-1	NA	CASSASGQGGTEAFF	TGTGCCAGCAGCGCGTCCGGGCAAGGGGGCACTGAAGCTTTCTTT
TRBV7-3	TRBD2	TRBJ2-2	NA	CALDRLAVTGELFF	TGTGCCCTAGACCGACTAGCGGTCACCGGGGAGCTGTTTTTT
TRBV5-4	TRBD2	TRBJ2-5	NA	CASSFKLAGGQGTQYF	TGTGCCAGCAGCTTTAAACTAGCGGGAGGCCAAGGGACCCAGTACTTC
TRBV5-8	TRBD1	TRBJ2-7	NA	CASSNRDRGAEQYF	TGTGCCAGCAGCAACCGAGACAGGGGGGCCGAGCAGTACTTC
TRBV4-1	NA	TRBJ2-1	NA	CASSRGGGRLNEQFF	TGCGCCAGCAGCAGGGGGGGAGGGCGCCTTAATGAGCAGTTCTTC
TRBV11-2	NA	TRBJ2-5	NA	CASSRGLGTQYF	TGTGCCAGCAGCCGAGGGTTAGGGACCCAGTACTTC
TRBV2	TRBD2	TRBJ2-1	NA	CASSPMTSGRANEQFF	TGTGCCAGCAGTCCCATGACTAGCGGGAGGGCCAATGAGCAGTTCTTC
TRBV11-2	NA	TRBJ2-7	NA	CASSSRQALSYEQYF	TGTGCCAGCAGCTCTCGACAGGCCCTCTCCTACGAGCAGTACTTC
TRBV5-5	NA	TRBJ1-5	once	CASSLGGGRGRAQHF	TGTGCCAGCAGCTTGGGGGGGGGCAGGGGACGAGCCCAGCATTTT
TRBV4-2	TRBD2	TRBJ2-7	NA	CASSQVQREGWSYEQYF	TGTGCCAGCAGCCAAGTACAGCGGGAGGGGTGGTCCTACGAGCAGTACTTC
TRBV4-1	TRBD2	TRBJ2-1	NA	CASSQDLGRGYSHTDEQLF	TGCGCCAGCAGCCAAGATTTAGGGAGGGGATACTCCCATACGGATGAGCAGCTCTTC
TRBV5-6	NA	TRBJ2-5	NA	CASSLGAGNMRETQYF	TGTGCCAGCAGCTTGGGGGCGGGGAACATGAGAGAGACCCAGTACTTC
TRBV2	TRBD1	TRBJ1-3	NA	CASSLNRGSGNTIYF	TGTGCCAGCAGCCTGAACAGGGGCTCTGGAAACACCATATATTTT
TRBV15	TRBD1	TRBJ1-4	once	CATSRSTGADEKLFF	TGTGCCACCAGCAGATCGACAGGGGCTGATGAAAAACTGTTTTTT
TRBV10-3	TRBD1	TRBJ2-7	NA	CAISERGDSYEQYF	TGTGCCATCAGTGAGAGAGGGGACAGCTACGAGCAGTACTTC
TRBV5-8	TRBD2	TRBJ2-1	NA	CASSLAEWGYNEQFF	TGTGCCAGCAGCCTAGCGGAATGGGGCTACAATGAGCAGTTCTTC
TRBV19	NA	TRBJ1-5	NA	CASTTLDRGSHQPQHF	TGTGCCAGTACTACCCTCGATCGGGGATCCCATCAGCCCCAGCATTTT
TRBV6-5	NA	TRBJ1-1	NA	CASSYSHGLNTEAFF	TGTGCCAGCAGTTATAGCCACGGCCTGAACACTGAAGCTTTCTTT
TRBV21-1	NA	TRBJ2-5	NA	CASSSKDRGRRETQYF	TGTGCCAGCAGCAGCAAAGACAGGGGGCGTAGGGAGACCCAGTACTTC
TRBV30	TRBD1	TRBJ2-7	NA	CAWSHGTGSYEQYF	TGTGCCTGGAGTCACGGGACAGGGTCCTACGAGCAGTACTTC
TRBV28	TRBD2	TRBJ2-7	NA	CASRPLAETYEQYF	TGTGCCAGCAGACCACTAGCGGAGACCTACGAGCAGTACTTC
TRBV7-9	NA	TRBJ2-7	few	CASSSGFAEQYF	TGTGCCAGCAGCTCCGGTTTCGCCGAGCAGTACTTC
TRBV5-1	NA	TRBJ1-2	NA	CASSSNGSNYGYTF	TGCGCCAGCAGCTCGAACGGGTCTAACTATGGCTACACCTTC
TRBV7-2	NA	TRBJ2-2	NA	CASSKQGTGELFF	TGTGCCAGCAGCAAACAGGGTACCGGGGAGCTGTTTTTT
TRBV30	TRBD2	TRBJ2-5	once	CAWSDSGRWVTQYF	TGTGCCTGGAGTGATAGCGGGAGATGGGTGACCCAGTACTTC
TRBV5-1	NA	TRBJ2-7	NA	CASSLGIISRVPETSAEQYF	TGCGCCAGCAGCTTGGGGATCATTAGCAGGGTTCCAGAAACTTCGGCCGAGCAGTACTTC
TRBV6-1	TRBD1	TRBJ1-1	NA	CASSKDRANTEAFF	TGTGCCAGCAGTAAGGACAGGGCGAACACTGAAGCTTTCTTT
TRBV28	TRBD1	TRBJ1-1	NA	CASRYHDRDITEAFF	TGTGCCAGCAGGTACCATGACAGGGACATCACTGAAGCTTTCTTT